Listed below are T cell receptor beta chains from one sample, sequenced in a study of T cell changes during pregnancy in multiple sclerosis. Only in-frame clones appear in the TCRdb table, and some are missing; sequencing was by immunoSEQ multiplex PCR. This table has approximately 88,000 clones, about 95% appearing once. The sample consisted of peripheral blood, taken in the second trimester of pregnancy. Receptors were obtained from a female donor with multiple sclerosis, enrolled in a pregnancy study. CDR3s include the opening cysteine and the closing phenylalanine or tryptophan. The D gene is left open where the match is weak. Only some rows state a clone size, as once, few, many or a class for expanded clones.

j_gene	d_gene	abundance	v_gene	CDR3aa	CDR3nt
TRBJ2-5	.	.	TRBV5-6	CASSSGVGATQYF	TGTGCCAGCAGTTCAGGGGTTGGGGCGACCCAGTACTTC
TRBJ1-2	.	.	TRBV19	CASSIDRGSYGYTF	TGTGCCAGTAGTATAGATAGAGGATCTTATGGCTACACCTTC
TRBJ2-7	TRBD2	.	TRBV30	CAWRLAGSYEQYF	TGTGCCTGGAGGCTAGCGGGTTCCTACGAGCAGTACTTC
TRBJ1-4	.	.	TRBV28	CASSFQGREKLFF	TGTGCCAGCAGTTTCCAGGGTCGTGAAAAACTGTTTTTT
TRBJ2-2	.	.	TRBV21-1	CASSNQCPRDRRLSNTGELFF	TGTGCCAGCAGCAATCAATGTCCGAGGGATCGCCGTCTTTCGAACACCGGGGAGCTGTTTTTT
TRBJ2-7	TRBD2	.	TRBV4-1	CASSEAGGYEQYF	TGCGCCAGCAGCGAAGCGGGAGGCTACGAGCAGTACTTC
TRBJ2-5	TRBD1	once	TRBV9	CASSGRQGRETQYF	TGTGCCAGCAGCGGACGACAGGGGCGAGAGACCCAGTACTTC
TRBJ2-1	TRBD2	.	TRBV29-1	CSVEGGVAGGPSYNEQFF	TGCAGCGTCGAGGGGGGCGTAGCGGGAGGGCCCTCCTACAATGAGCAGTTCTTC
TRBJ2-2	.	.	TRBV7-2	CASSLASGGTGELFF	TGTGCCAGCAGCTTAGCTTCAGGGGGGACCGGGGAGCTGTTTTTT
TRBJ2-7	.	.	TRBV18	CASRRGGYEQYF	TGTGCCAGCCGTAGGGGCGGCTACGAGCAGTACTTC
TRBJ2-7	.	once	TRBV4-1	CASSQGGGEQYF	TGCGCCAGCAGCCAGGGAGGGGGCGAGCAGTACTTC
TRBJ2-2	TRBD2	.	TRBV7-9	CASSRGGVQAGGPGGELFF	TGTGCCAGCAGTCGTGGCGGGGTTCAAGCGGGAGGGCCCGGCGGGGAGCTGTTTTTT
TRBJ1-2	TRBD1	.	TRBV6-1	CASSERTGSYGYTF	TGTGCCAGCAGTGAACGGACAGGGAGCTATGGCTACACCTTC
TRBJ2-3	TRBD2	.	TRBV4-3	CASSHVQEGGPTDTQYF	TGCGCCAGCAGCCACGTGCAGGAGGGAGGGCCGACAGATACGCAGTATTTT
TRBJ2-1	.	.	TRBV5-5	CASSYPLAGQFF	TGTGCCAGCAGCTACCCCCTGGCAGGGCAGTTCTTC
TRBJ2-7	TRBD2	.	TRBV5-4	CASSSKGLAGGLSSYEQYF	TGTGCCAGCAGCTCAAAGGGACTAGCGGGAGGGTTAAGCTCCTACGAGCAGTACTTC
TRBJ1-2	.	.	TRBV27	CASRRQDTANYGYTF	TGTGCCAGCAGAAGACAGGATACAGCTAACTATGGCTACACCTTC
TRBJ1-5	TRBD1	.	TRBV27	CASSPQGAYSNQPQHF	TGTGCCAGCAGTCCGCAGGGGGCCTATAGCAATCAGCCCCAGCATTTT
TRBJ1-1	.	.	TRBV30	CAYSNLNTEAFF	TGTGCCTATTCAAACTTGAACACTGAAGCTTTCTTT
TRBJ1-2	.	.	TRBV5-6	CASSLGRGWSYTF	TGTGCCAGCAGCTTGGGCAGGGGTTGGAGCTACACCTTC
TRBJ2-1	.	few	TRBV18	CASSPRGDEQFF	TGTGCCAGCTCACCACGGGGGGATGAGCAGTTCTTC
TRBJ1-4	.	.	TRBV7-7	CASSLIPGGEKLFF	TGTGCCAGCAGCTTAATCCCCGGGGGGGAAAAACTGTTTTTT
TRBJ1-4	.	.	TRBV6-1	CASSEVPGTNEKLFF	TGTGCCAGCAGTGAAGTTCCGGGTACTAATGAAAAACTGTTTTTT
TRBJ2-1	TRBD2	few	TRBV7-2	CASSTLAGMFF	TGTGCCAGCAGCACCCTAGCGGGAATGTTCTTC
TRBJ2-1	.	.	TRBV19	CASRETPSEQFF	TGTGCCAGTAGGGAGACTCCATCTGAGCAGTTCTTC
TRBJ1-4	.	.	TRBV5-6	CASSLFRGGNEKLFF	TGTGCCAGCAGCTTGTTTCGCGGAGGTAATGAAAAACTGTTTTTT
TRBJ2-2	TRBD2	once	TRBV27	CASSSLAGGNGELFF	TGTGCCAGCAGCTCCCTAGCGGGAGGAAACGGGGAGCTGTTTTTT
TRBJ2-4	.	.	TRBV7-2	CASSLSSGSGIQYF	TGTGCCAGCAGCTTAAGTAGTGGAAGCGGCATTCAGTACTTC
TRBJ2-7	TRBD1	once	TRBV28	CASSLQAGGYEQYF	TGTGCCAGCAGTTTACAGGCAGGGGGCTACGAGCAGTACTTC
TRBJ2-7	TRBD2	once	TRBV13	CASSSIPGLVDEQYF	TGTGCCAGCAGCTCGATACCGGGACTAGTCGACGAGCAGTACTTC
TRBJ1-1	TRBD1	.	TRBV19	CASRTGANTEAFF	TGTGCCAGTAGGACAGGGGCAAACACTGAAGCTTTCTTT
TRBJ1-2	.	.	TRBV29-1	CSVVNQADYGYTF	TGCAGCGTTGTAAACCAAGCCGACTATGGCTACACCTTC
TRBJ2-1	.	.	TRBV20-1	CSASAGEQFF	TGCAGTGCTAGTGCGGGTGAGCAGTTCTTC
TRBJ2-7	.	.	TRBV7-6	CASSLDPGKSYEQYF	TGTGCCAGCAGCTTAGATCCAGGGAAGTCCTACGAGCAGTACTTC
TRBJ2-7	.	.	TRBV5-4	CASSLAGYSYEQYF	TGTGCCAGCAGCTTGGCGGGTTACTCCTACGAGCAGTACTTC
TRBJ2-7	.	.	TRBV7-8	CASSPTGYEQYF	TGTGCCAGCAGCCCAACTGGTTACGAGCAGTACTTC
TRBJ2-1	.	.	TRBV23-1	CARRGSYNEQFF	TGCGCCAGGAGGGGGTCCTACAATGAGCAGTTCTTC
TRBJ1-1	.	.	TRBV7-6	CASSPYGQEAFF	TGTGCCAGCAGCCCCTACGGACAGGAAGCTTTCTTT
TRBJ1-2	.	.	TRBV11-2	CASSADPYSSGYTF	TGTGCCAGCAGCGCAGACCCCTACTCTAGTGGCTACACCTTC
TRBJ1-4	.	.	TRBV13	CASSEGGGDEKLFF	TGTGCCAGCAGCGAGGGAGGGGGTGATGAAAAACTGTTTTTT
TRBJ1-1	.	.	TRBV4-3	CASGSRNTEAFF	TGCGCCAGCGGTAGCAGAAACACTGAAGCTTTCTTT
TRBJ2-3	.	.	TRBV30	CAWSPQGTLTDTQYF	TGTGCCTGGAGTCCCCAGGGGACACTCACAGATACGCAGTATTTT
TRBJ2-7	TRBD2	few	TRBV10-3	CAISVSSSGSYEQYF	TGTGCCATCAGTGTCTCGTCTAGCGGCTCCTACGAGCAGTACTTC
TRBJ2-6	.	.	TRBV7-2	CASSLTGANVLTF	TGTGCCAGCAGCCTTACTGGGGCCAACGTCCTGACTTTC
TRBJ2-7	.	.	TRBV27	CASSLGSGGTYEQYF	TGTGCCAGCAGTTTAGGTTCAGGGGGGACCTACGAGCAGTACTTC
TRBJ2-3	TRBD1	.	TRBV4-3	CASSQGQTIRDTQYF	TGCGCCAGCAGCCAGGGACAGACAATAAGAGATACGCAGTATTTT
TRBJ2-7	TRBD2	.	TRBV5-1	CASSFTSGSYEQYF	TGCGCCAGCAGCTTTACTAGCGGGAGCTACGAGCAGTACTTC
TRBJ2-1	.	once	TRBV6-4	CASSADGTRVHNEQFF	TGTGCCAGCAGTGCCGACGGGACAAGGGTGCACAATGAGCAGTTCTTC
TRBJ2-7	TRBD1	.	TRBV11-2	CASTDRRYYEQYF	TGTGCCAGCACGGACAGGAGATACTACGAGCAGTACTTC
TRBJ2-5	TRBD2	once	TRBV9	CASSVGGLAETQYF	TGTGCCAGCAGCGTCGGGGGGTTGGCAGAGACCCAGTACTTC